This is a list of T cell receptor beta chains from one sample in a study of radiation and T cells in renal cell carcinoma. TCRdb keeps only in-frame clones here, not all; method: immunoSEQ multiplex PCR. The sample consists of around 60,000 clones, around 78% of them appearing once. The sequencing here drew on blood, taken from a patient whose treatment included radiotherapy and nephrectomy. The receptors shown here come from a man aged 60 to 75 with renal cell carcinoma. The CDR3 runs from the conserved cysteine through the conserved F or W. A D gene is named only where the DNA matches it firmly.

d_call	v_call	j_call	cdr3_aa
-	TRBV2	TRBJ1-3	CASVLDAISGNTIYF
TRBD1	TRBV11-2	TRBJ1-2	CASSLGAGGGYGYTF
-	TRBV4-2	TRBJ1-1	CASSQGQMNTEAFF
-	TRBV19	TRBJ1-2	CASSITWGAHYGYTF
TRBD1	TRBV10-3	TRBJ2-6	CAISEETGGGGANVLTF
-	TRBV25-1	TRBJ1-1	CASSSLRGTEAFF
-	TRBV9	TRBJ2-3	CASSVADTQYF
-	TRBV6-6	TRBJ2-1	CASSLRIDNEQFF
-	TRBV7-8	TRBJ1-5	CASSGYDQPQHF
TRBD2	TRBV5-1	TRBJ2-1	CASSLYGLAGSYNEQFF
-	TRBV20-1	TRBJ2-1	CSAQGGNEQFF
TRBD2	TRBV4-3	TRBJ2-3	CASSQELAGGADTQYF
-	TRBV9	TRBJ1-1	CASSVQGGPTEAFF
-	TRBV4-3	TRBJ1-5	CASSQGRTNQPQHF
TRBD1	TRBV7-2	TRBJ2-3	CASSLGTGYRHTDTQYF
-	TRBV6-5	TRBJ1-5	CASSPVGGTHQPQHF
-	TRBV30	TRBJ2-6	CAFEPAGANVLTF
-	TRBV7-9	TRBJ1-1	CASSSSWTVNTEAFF
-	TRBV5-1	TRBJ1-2	CASSLAGLGGYGYTF
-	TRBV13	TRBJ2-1	CASSLGRSFKQFF
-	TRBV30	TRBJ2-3	CAWTGARTDTQYF
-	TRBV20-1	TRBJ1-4	CSADLNEKLFF
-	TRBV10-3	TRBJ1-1	CAISESEGSTEAFF
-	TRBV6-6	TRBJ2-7	CASSSLVPYEQYF
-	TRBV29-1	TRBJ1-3	CSVEKTYSGNTIYF
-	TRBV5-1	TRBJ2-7	CASRWQSSYEQYF
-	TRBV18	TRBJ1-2	CASSPPTRDLNYGYTF
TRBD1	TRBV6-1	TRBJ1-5	CASTRDRGNQPQHF
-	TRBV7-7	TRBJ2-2	CASSSEGPGELFF
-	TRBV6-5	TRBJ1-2	CATAPLFSIFYGYTF
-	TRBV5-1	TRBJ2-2	CASSSGPTVGGSGELFF
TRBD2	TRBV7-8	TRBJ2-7	CASSLEASGGFSSYEQYF
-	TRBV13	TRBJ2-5	CASSLASLRETQYF
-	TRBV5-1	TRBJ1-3	CASSLEAGRFSGNTIYF
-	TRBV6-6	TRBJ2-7	CASSPMGYEQYF